This T cell receptor (beta chain) was profiled in a study of T cells in Graves' hyperthyroidism and ophthalmopathy. This clonotype has at least ten counts. Its antigen remains unknown. CDR1 is SQVTM and CDR2 is ANQGSEA in the germline V gene. J was trimmed by 3 bases and V by 5 bases; bases with no gene match: 1. The length of the CDR3 is 12 residues. Study findings and constraints: The model anticipated ophthalmopathy a median about 7 months pre-onset. Blood samples included most of the expanded thyroid clonotypes exceeding 0.001.

Hyperthyroidism patients were newly diagnosed, had disease duration under 2 months, and were aged 18 to 65 years. Amplification targeted TCR beta CDR3 regions from RNA transcripts. TCR CDR3 underwent first-round RT-PCR with the HTBI primer set. Via MiXCR, TCRdb re-called the multiplex PCR reads, giving one row per CDR3 protein. Of approximately 560,000 distinct CDR3 sequences in the sample, about 43% were seen once. The origin of this receptor is a woman aged 18-35 years with Graves' hyperthyroidism. The specimen sequenced was peripheral blood or thyroid tissue (not recorded which). J is TRBJ2-7 and V is TRBV29-1; 10 bases line up with TRBD2. CDR3 in amino acids: CSVLAGDYEQYF. In DNA, the CDR3 is TGCAGCGTTCTAGCGGGGGACTACGAGCAGTACTTC.